The 26 T cell receptor beta chains below were found in one sample sequenced in a study of blood T cell repertoires in COVID-19. This table comes from immunoSEQ multiplex PCR, and its TCRdb copy is limited to in-frame clones, with some not included. This sample carries around 470,000 clones, roughly nine tenths of them seen once, and the ten largest clones take 0.75% to 0.9%. Sequencing was performed on peripheral blood. These receptors were collected from a man between 18 and 29 years old with COVID-19, enrolled during active disease.

V gene TRBV4-2 combines with J gene TRBJ2-1; 14 bases match TRBD2. The germline gives CDR1 LGHNA, CDR2 YNFKEQ. This CDR3 has 16 amino acids. The trim removed 3 bases at V and 5 bases at J, leaving 3 bases unmatched. The CDR3 region is CASSHAGLAGDNEQFF. The CDR3 nucleotides are TGTGCCAGCAGCCATGCGGGACTAGCGGGGGACAATGAGCAGTTCTTC.

The genes are TRBV19 and TRBJ2-7, with TRBD1 identical over 12 bases. In germline, CDR1 is LNHDA, CDR2 SQIVND (reference sequence). J lost 6 bases, V lost 1 base, and 7 bases had no gene match. This CDR3 region has 16 residues. The CDR3 region is CASSIGPGQGAGEQYF. In DNA form, the CDR3 reads TGTGCCAGTAGTATAGGTCCGGGACAGGGGGCCGGCGAGCAGTACTTC.

This clone was seen just once. CDR3 in DNA: TGCGCCAGCAGCCGGACAGTACTTAATGAAAAACTGTTTTTT. The encoded protein is CASSRTVLNEKLFF. The chain has TRBV5-1 and TRBJ1-4; possibly TRBD1 for D (6 bases). Germline CDR1 is SGHRS and CDR2 is YFSETQ. The CDR3 is made up of 14 amino acids. V was trimmed by 4 bases and J by 4 bases, leaving 11 bases between them.

The V gene is TRBV4-1, the J gene TRBJ1-4; D ambiguous. Germline V gene sequence: CDR1 MGHRA, CDR2 YSYEKL. The CDR3 is made up of 14 amino acids. Trimming stripped 7 bases from V and 0 bases from J, with 9 bases between. The CDR3 DNA sequence: TGCGCCAGCACCCTATCTCCAACTAATGAAAAACTGTTTTTT. Encoded protein: CASTLSPTNEKLFF.

V is TRBV5-1 and J is TRBJ2-2; tentatively, D is TRBD1 (6 bases). The CDR3 length is 14 residues. In germline, CDR1 is SGHRS, CDR2 YFSETQ. The V end lost 8 bases, the J end lost 1 base, and 12 bases lay between the germline ends. For the CDR3, the DNA is TGCGCCAGTTACCTGACAGGGAACACCGGGGAGCTGTTTTTT. It codes for CASYLTGNTGELFF.

J is TRBJ2-3 and V is TRBV10-3, with D unresolved. This CDR3 region has 14 residues. CDR1 and CDR2 (germline): ENHRY, SYGVKD. V lost 10 bases and J 2 bases, leaving 16 bases between the germline ends. The CDR3 sequence: CATEFDLYTDTQYF. CDR3 bases: TGTGCCACAGAGTTTGACTTATACACAGATACGCAGTATTTT.

This chain joins TRBV15 and TRBJ2-3; 7 positions match TRBD2. The germline V gene has CDR1 LNHNV and CDR2 YYDKDF (reference sequence). V was clipped by 5 bases and J by 0 bases; unmatched bases: 8. The CDR3 has 16 amino acids. CDR3 loop: CATSASGVASTDTQYF. CDR3 nucleotides: TGTGCCACCAGCGCAAGCGGGGTCGCTAGCACAGATACGCAGTATTTT.

This chain uses TRBV2 with TRBJ1-3, with D perhaps TRBD1 (5 bases). V was cut by 1 base and J by 4 bases, with 11 bases left in between. Germline CDR1 reads SNHLY; CDR2 reads FYNNEI. The CDR3 has 15 residues. CDR3: CASSEERGGGNTIYF. The CDR3, as DNA: TGTGCCAGCAGTGAAGAAAGGGGAGGGGGAAACACCATATATTTT.

The chain couples TRBV18 to TRBJ2-7; D possibly corresponds to TRBD2 (6 bases). Germline loops: CDR1 KGHSH, CDR2 LQKENI. The CDR3 length is 15 residues. V lost 2 bases, J lost 3 bases, and 14 bases lay in between. CDR3 loop: CASSPNTGDGYEQYF. DNA for the CDR3: TGTGCCAGCTCACCAAATACGGGGGACGGCTACGAGCAGTACTTC.

This clone was counted a single time. This chain links TRBV19 with TRBJ2-1; D might be TRBD1 (6 bases). V lost 0 bases and J lost 9, with 15 bases in between. The CDR3 consists of 15 residues. The germline gives CDR1 LNHDA, CDR2 SQIVND (reference sequence). Here the CDR3 reads CASSIDRGGLTEQFF. The CDR3 region has the DNA TGTGCCAGTAGTATAGATCGAGGGGGTCTCACTGAGCAGTTCTTC.

The rearrangement links TRBV2 to TRBJ2-1; 9 bases map to TRBD2. The CDR3 contains 18 residues. J gave up 3 bases and V 0 bases, and 9 bases lay outside the gene matches. Germline CDR1 SNHLY, CDR2 FYNNEI. CDR3 protein: CASSEAIGRGGRYNEQFF. In nucleotides, the CDR3 is TGTGCCAGCAGTGAAGCGATCGGGCGGGGGGGCCGCTACAATGAGCAGTTCTTC.

The chain recombines TRBV30 with TRBJ1-2, with TRBD1 matching 8 bases. V lost 4 bases to trimming and J lost 2 bases; unmatched junction nucleotides: 6. This CDR3 is 14 amino acids long. Germline assignment: CDR1 GTSNPN and CDR2 SVGIG (reference sequence). CDR3 nucleotide sequence: TGTGCCTGGACCCGGGACAGGTTAAACTATGGCTACACCTTC. Translated, it gives CAWTRDRLNYGYTF.

This chain connects TRBV10-2 to TRBJ1-4; D possibly corresponds to TRBD1 (6 bases). Trimming stripped 6 bases from V and 2 bases from J, with 22 bases between. CDR1 is WSHSY and CDR2 is SAAADI in the germline V gene. The CDR3 runs to 18 residues. Here the CDR3 DNA reads TGCGCCAGCAGCAAACCCGGGGACATCGGAGGCACTAATGAAAAACTGTTTTTT. It is translated as CASSKPGDIGGTNEKLFF.

The chain is built from TRBV24-1 and TRBJ2-5, with 8 nucleotides matching TRBD1. The CDR3 extends over 14 amino acids. V was pared by 8 bases and J by 5 bases, with 9 bases of the junction left unmatched. Looked up from germline, CDR1 is KGHDR and CDR2 is SFDVKD. The CDR3 sequence is CATITGGGLETQYF. The CDR3 DNA reads as TGTGCCACCATAACAGGGGGTGGTTTGGAGACCCAGTACTTC.

The V call is TRBV11-3, the J call TRBJ2-7; 9 bases align to TRBD2. The CDR3 covers 15 residues. Germline V gene data show CDR1 as SGHNT and CDR2 as YENEEA. V trimming: 3 bases; J trimming: 6 bases; junction bases outside the gene matches: 9. For the CDR3, the DNA is TGTGCCAGCAGCTTGAGGGTGGGACTAGCTCCCGAGCAGTACTTC. Protein: CASSLRVGLAPEQYF.

This chain uses TRBV29-1 with TRBJ2-5; a possible D gene is TRBD2 (5 bases). Per the germline V gene, CDR1 is SQVTM and CDR2 is ANQGSEA. Trimming stripped 3 bases from V and 3 bases from J, with 11 bases between. The CDR3 spans 13 residues. CDR3: CSVDPLEEETQYF. Here the CDR3 DNA reads TGCAGCGTTGACCCACTAGAAGAAGAGACCCAGTACTTC. The variable domain in full, with the rest retrieved from reference TRBV29-1 and TRBJ2-5, is SAVISQKPSRDICQRGTSLTIQCQVDSQVTMMFWYRQQPGQSLTLIATANQGSEATYESGFVIDKFPISRPNLTFSTLTVSNMSPEDSSIYLCSVDPLEEETQYFGPGTRLLVL.

The CDR3 DNA follows: TGTGCCAGCAGCTTGGGCAGCGGAGGATCACCCCTCCACTTT. Protein sequence: CASSLGSGGSPLHF. The gene calls are TRBV7-9 and TRBJ1-6; D is undetermined. The CDR3 is 14 amino acids. Germline values: CDR1 SEHNR, CDR2 FQNEAQ (reference sequence). V lost 3 bases to trimming and J lost 10 bases, with 13 bases between them. The full variable domain, its missing parts supplied by reference TRBV7-9 and TRBJ1-6, is DTGVSQNPRHKITKRGQNVTFRCDPISEHNRLYWYRQTLGQGPEFLTYFQNEAQLEKSRLLSDRFSAERPKGSFSTLEIQRTEQGDSAMYLCASSLGSGGSPLHFGNGTRLTVT.

The chain links TRBV19 to TRBJ1-1; 8 bases map to TRBD1. The CDR3 totals 14 residues. V was pared by 4 bases and J by 1 base, with 2 bases of the junction left unmatched. Germline CDR1 is LNHDA and CDR2 is SQIVND (reference sequence). Here the CDR3 reads CASSSGQGNTEAFF. CDR3 DNA: TGTGCCAGTAGTAGCGGACAGGGGAACACTGAAGCTTTCTTT.

The J gene is TRBJ2-3, the V gene TRBV11-3, with D possibly matching TRBD1 (6 bases). The CDR3 length is 12 residues. Looked up from germline, CDR1 is SGHNT and CDR2 is YENEEA. V dropped 4 bases and J dropped 5 bases, with 7 bases sitting between them. The CDR3 region is CASSSTGDTQYF. CDR3 DNA: TGTGCCAGCAGCTCGACAGGAGATACGCAGTATTTT.

The chain combines TRBV29-1 with TRBJ1-4; the D is unclear. V was clipped by 6 bases and J by 6 bases, with 14 bases between them. CDR3 length: 13 amino acids. Germline CDR1 and CDR2: SQVTM and ANQGSEA. The CDR3 DNA sequence: TGCAGCGTGAAACAGAAAGCCGATGAAAAACTGTTTTTT. Its protein product is CSVKQKADEKLFF. Together with reference TRBV29-1 and TRBJ1-4, the CDR3 gives the full variable domain: SAVISQKPSRDICQRGTSLTIQCQVDSQVTMMFWYRQQPGQSLTLIATANQGSEATYESGFVIDKFPISRPNLTFSTLTVSNMSPEDSSIYLCSVKQKADEKLFFGSGTQLSVL.

Turning to this clone: One end of the junction is discordant with germline, which a read error may explain. The rearrangement links TRBV10-1 to TRBJ2-2; D may be TRBD2 (6 bases). CDR1 is WNHNN and CDR2 is SYGVQD in the germline V gene (reference sequence). The CDR3 spans 16 residues. CDR3 in amino acids: CASSGHPRGNPGELFF. The CDR3 DNA is TGCGCCAGCAGCGGCCACCCCCGGGGGAACCCCGGGGAGCTGTTTTTT.

The chain combines TRBV2 with TRBJ2-2, with D possibly TRBD2 on 6 matching bases. The CDR3 is 15 amino acids. V lost 3 bases, J lost 4 bases, and 12 bases lay in between. CDR1 and CDR2 from the germline V gene are SNHLY and FYNNEI. The DNA for the CDR3 is TGTGCCAGCAGTGAGGCGCAGGGAGGCACCGGGGAGCTGTTTTTT. Its translation: CASSEAQGGTGELFF.

The chain is built from TRBV7-9 and TRBJ2-5; TRBD2 matches at 12 bases. The V gene's germline CDR1 is SEHNR and CDR2 FQNEAQ (reference sequence). The V segment lost 7 bases and the J segment 2 bases; nucleotides outside the gene matches: 5. CDR3 size: 15 residues. The CDR3 sequence: CASTAGLAGQETQYF. The CDR3 DNA is TGTGCCAGCACCGCTGGACTAGCGGGACAAGAGACCCAGTACTTC.

This chain connects TRBV3-1 (or the pseudogene TRBV3-2) to TRBJ2-1; TRBD2 matches 7 bases. Germline-derived CDR1 and CDR2 are LGHDT and YNNKEL (reference sequence). CDR3 length equals 15 residues. Losses at the gene ends were 4 bases for V and 4 bases for J; bases not matched to a gene: 7. The CDR3 region is CASSPGGGGYNEQFF. The CDR3 coding sequence is TGTGCCAGCAGCCCTGGGGGGGGAGGTTACAATGAGCAGTTCTTC.

This clone was counted a few times. The V and J genes are TRBV9 and TRBJ1-6, with TRBD1 as a possible D gene (6 bases). Germline V gene data show CDR1 as SGDLS and CDR2 as YYNGEE. The CDR3 totals 14 residues. Trimming pared 6 bases from V and 5 bases from J, leaving 12 bases between. The CDR3 protein is CASKADRHNSPLHF. CDR3 bases: TGTGCCAGCAAAGCGGACAGACATAATTCACCCCTCCACTTT.

The J gene is TRBJ2-3, the V gene TRBV2; 11 nucleotides agree with TRBD2. Germline lookup yields CDR1 SNHLY and CDR2 FYNNEI. V shed 7 bases and J 0 bases; nucleotides not matched to a gene: 6. CDR3 length: 16 residues. The CDR3: CASKVSGGESTDTQYF. The CDR3 DNA sequence: TGTGCCAGCAAGGTTAGCGGGGGGGAGAGCACAGATACGCAGTATTTT.